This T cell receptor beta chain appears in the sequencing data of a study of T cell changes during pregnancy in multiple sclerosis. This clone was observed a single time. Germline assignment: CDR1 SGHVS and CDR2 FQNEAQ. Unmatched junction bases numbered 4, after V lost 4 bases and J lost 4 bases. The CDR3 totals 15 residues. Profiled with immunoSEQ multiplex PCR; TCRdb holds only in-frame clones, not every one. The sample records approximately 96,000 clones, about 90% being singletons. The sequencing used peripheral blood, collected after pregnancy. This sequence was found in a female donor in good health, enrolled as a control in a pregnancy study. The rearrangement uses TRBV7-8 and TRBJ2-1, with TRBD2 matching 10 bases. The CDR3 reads CASSSKRGGYNEQFF. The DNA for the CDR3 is TGTGCCAGCAGCTCAAAGCGGGGGGGATACAATGAGCAGTTCTTC. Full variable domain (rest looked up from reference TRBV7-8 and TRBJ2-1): GAGVSQSPRYKVAKRGQDVALRCDPISGHVSLFWYQQALGQGPEFLTYFQNEAQLDKSGLPSDRFFAERPEGSVSTLKIQRTQQEDSAVYLCASSSKRGGYNEQFFGPGTRLTVL.